The 19 T cell receptor beta chains presented below share a single source sample, sequenced in a study of vaccination and CD4 T cells after COVID-19. The Oncomine TCR Beta short-read assay sequenced DNA from cultured CD4+ T cells. TCRdb reprocessed the PCR reads with MiXCR, giving one entry per CDR3 protein. Here the sample spans 20,000 to 25,000 distinct CDR3 sequences, around three quarters being singletons. The antigens of these receptors remain unknown. Treatment noted: roughly ten-day PBMC culture with coronavirus spike peptide pools or control peptides (ViraFEST assay). What was sequenced was CD4+ T cells from blood, cultured in vitro. All receptors come from a human donor who had recovered from COVID-19.

The chain joins TRBV6-5 to TRBJ1-2; TRBD1 might be the D (6 bases). This CDR3 region has 13 residues. Germline-derived CDR1 and CDR2 are MNHEY and SVGAGI. V was clipped by 4 bases and J by 11 bases, with 17 bases between them. CDR3 sequence: CASSSSRQARYTF. The CDR3 nucleotides read TGTGCCAGCAGTTCCTCACGACAGGCCCGTTACACCTTC.

The chain joins TRBV27 to TRBJ2-7, with 8 bases that match TRBD2. This CDR3 has 15 amino acids. Germline CDR1 and CDR2: MNHEY and SMNVEV (reference sequence). Unmatched junction bases numbered 11, after V lost 3 bases and J lost 7 bases. The CDR3 is CASSFISGTLGEQYF. The CDR3 nucleotides are TGTGCCAGCAGTTTTATTAGCGGGACCCTGGGTGAGCAGTACTTC.

This clonotype appeared a single time. The rearrangement links TRBV19 to TRBJ1-1; perhaps TRBD1 as D (6 bases). Germline CDR1 is LNHDA and CDR2 is SQIVND (reference sequence). The CDR3 length is 14 residues. V lost 3 bases and J lost 10, with 18 bases in between. The CDR3 region has the DNA TGTGCCAGTAGTATCCCCGACAGGCCCGGCGGAGCTTTCTTT. This encodes CASSIPDRPGGAFF.

This clonotype came up once. This chain uses TRBV30 with TRBJ1-5; D is possibly TRBD1 (6 bases). From germline, CDR1 is GTSNPN and CDR2 SVGIG (reference sequence). V was pared by 5 bases and J by 3 bases, with 26 bases between. The CDR3 is made up of 18 amino acids. The CDR3: CAWAIKSLGQNFNQPQHF. CDR3 bases: TGTGCCTGGGCTATTAAAAGCTTAGGACAGAACTTCAATCAGCCCCAGCATTTT.

The CDR3 is CASSSRTGGYNEQFF. The CDR3 DNA reads TGCGCCAGCAGCTCCAGGACAGGGGGCTACAATGAGCAGTTCTTC. The gene calls are TRBV5-1 and TRBJ2-1, with 10 nucleotides matching TRBD1. The germline V gene has CDR1 SGHRS and CDR2 YFSETQ. The length of the CDR3 is 15 residues. After removal of 3 bases from V and 3 bases from J, the junction contained 3 bases not matched to a gene.

This clonotype was seen only a few times. This sequence joins TRBV12-3 or TRBV12-4 and TRBJ2-2, with D unclear. There are 17 residues in the CDR3. The V and J ends lost 2 bases and 1 base respectively, with 14 bases between them. The CDR3 DNA follows: TGTGCCAGCAGTTTAAGGGTCTACGCCATGAACACCGGGGAGCTGTTTTTT. Protein: CASSLRVYAMNTGELFF.

The V gene is TRBV25-1, the J gene TRBJ2-5, with TRBD2 identical over 10 bases. This CDR3 is 13 amino acids long. The V segment lost 6 bases and the J segment 4 bases; nucleotides outside the gene matches: 2. Germline V lookup: CDR1 MGHDK, CDR2 SYGVNS. The CDR3 protein is CASRLAGGETQYF. CDR3 in DNA: TGTGCCAGCAGATTAGCGGGAGGAGAGACCCAGTACTTC. The full variable domain, in which reference TRBV25-1 and TRBJ2-5 provide the parts outside the CDR3, is EADIYQTPRYLVIGTGKKITLECSQTMGHDKMYWYQQDPGMELHLIHYSYGVNSTEKGDLSSESTVSRIRTEHFPLTLESARPSHTSQYLCASRLAGGETQYFGPGTRLLVL.

The chain couples TRBV20-1 to TRBJ2-1; 12 nucleotides agree with TRBD2. This CDR3 comprises 14 residues. J lost 9 bases, V lost 3 bases, and 6 bases had no gene match. Germline V gene lookup returns CDR1 DFQATT and CDR2 SNEGSKA (reference sequence). The CDR3: CSARWTSGIIEQFF. The DNA for the CDR3 is TGCAGTGCTAGGTGGACTAGCGGGATAATTGAGCAGTTCTTC.

The chain combines TRBV19 with TRBJ1-2, with a weak D call TRBD1 (6 bases). The CDR3 is 14 residues long. V was trimmed by 7 bases and J by 4 bases, leaving 16 bases between them. Germline V gene lookup returns CDR1 LNHDA and CDR2 SQIVND (reference sequence). This chain's CDR3 is CASIGFGGGYGYTF. The CDR3 nucleotides read TGTGCCAGTATAGGATTTGGGGGCGGCTATGGCTACACCTTC.

V and J are TRBV6-5 and TRBJ1-1; 8 positions match TRBD1. Losses at the gene ends were 4 bases for V and 8 bases for J; bases not matched to a gene: 3. The CDR3 length is 12 residues. The germline CDR1 and CDR2 sequences are MNHEY and SVGAGI. The CDR3 region is CASSFGTGEAFF. CDR3 sequence (DNA): TGTGCCAGCAGTTTCGGGACAGGCGAAGCTTTCTTT.

The J gene is TRBJ1-2, the V gene TRBV6-2 or TRBV6-3; 9 bases map to TRBD1. The CDR3 is made up of 16 amino acids. With 5 bases clipped from V and 4 bases from J, the junction kept 11 bases outside the gene matches. Germline V gene data show CDR1 as MNHEY and CDR2 as SVGEGT. Here the CDR3 DNA reads TGTGCCAGCAGTCCCCTAGGACAGGGGAAGGCCTATGGCTACACCTTC. Protein product: CASSPLGQGKAYGYTF.

This clonotype was counted only a few times. V and J are TRBV25-1 and TRBJ1-5; D gene ambiguous. The V gene's germline CDR1 is MGHDK and CDR2 SYGVNS. Trimming shortened V by 3 bases and J by 4 bases, and 10 bases separated the two germline ends. This CDR3 contains 14 residues. This chain's CDR3 is CASSERHLNQPQHF. As DNA, the CDR3 is TGTGCCAGCAGTGAGAGACACCTAAATCAGCCCCAGCATTTT. Full variable domain (missing parts from reference TRBV25-1 and TRBJ1-5): EADIYQTPRYLVIGTGKKITLECSQTMGHDKMYWYQQDPGMELHLIHYSYGVNSTEKGDLSSESTVSRIRTEHFPLTLESARPSHTSQYLCASSERHLNQPQHFGDGTRLSIL.

The chain has TRBV21-1 and TRBJ2-4. TRBV21-1 is noted as a pseudogene. The CDR3 totals 13 residues. Here the CDR3 reads CAGPRVAKNIQYF. CDR3 coding DNA: TGTGCCGGACCCCGAGTAGCCAAAAACATTCAGTACTTC.

This chain joins TRBV3-1 and TRBJ1-2, with 7 nucleotides matching TRBD1. The CDR3 sequence is 13 residues long. V lost 11 bases and J lost 9; bases outside the gene matches: 15. The germline CDR1 and CDR2 sequences are LGHDT and YNNKEL (reference sequence). CDR3 region: CAPFDRTGPSYTF. In DNA form, the CDR3 reads TGTGCCCCCTTCGACCGGACAGGACCAAGCTACACCTTC.

This chain connects TRBV11-2 to TRBJ1-6; D not resolved. The V and J ends lost 5 bases and 5 bases respectively, with 7 bases between them. This CDR3 comprises 13 residues. From germline, CDR1 is SGHAT and CDR2 FQNNGV. In DNA form, the CDR3 reads TGTGCCAGCAGCCGATTGGATAATTCACCCCTCCACTTT. Translating it yields CASSRLDNSPLHF.

V and J are TRBV4-3 and TRBJ1-2; D is undetermined. Looked up from germline, CDR1 is LGHNA and CDR2 is YSLEER. CDR3 length: 17 amino acids. V was shortened by 1 base and J by 8 bases, with 23 bases between the two germline ends. CDR3 nucleotides: TGCGCCAGCAGCCAAGTTGAAGGATCCCCGCTTCCCGGGGGCTACACCTTC. Amino acid sequence: CASSQVEGSPLPGGYTF.

This chain links TRBV6-1 with TRBJ1-1; 9 bases are a match to TRBD1. Germline V gene lookup returns CDR1 MNHNS and CDR2 SASEGT. J lost 1 base, V lost 6 bases, and 12 bases had no gene match. The CDR3 has 17 amino acids. In DNA form, the CDR3 reads TGTGCCAGCAGCCCCGCCGGGACAGGGTCCCGGAACACTGAAGCTTTCTTT. This gives the protein CASSPAGTGSRNTEAFF.

V gene TRBV20-1 combines with J gene TRBJ1-2; D unresolved. From germline, CDR1 is DFQATT and CDR2 SNEGSKA (reference sequence). The CDR3 covers 13 residues. The V gene lost 5 bases and the J gene lost 4 bases, with 14 bases spanning the gap. The DNA of the CDR3 is TGCAGTGCTGAGATAAAGTCGGGCTATGGCTACACCTTC. It codes for CSAEIKSGYGYTF.

The chain uses TRBV6-1 and TRBJ1-1; possible D gene TRBD1, 6 bases. Germline-derived CDR1 and CDR2 are MNHNS and SASEGT. Trimming removed 6 bases from V and 3 bases from J, with 11 bases in between. The CDR3 sequence is 13 residues long. The chain's CDR3 is CASRGAPYTEAFF. In nucleotides, the CDR3 is TGTGCCAGCAGGGGGGCGCCTTACACTGAAGCTTTCTTT.